One and the same sample provided the 20 T cell receptor beta chains below, sequenced in a study of cytomegalovirus exposure and HLA in healthy donors. Vbeta (60) and Jbeta (13) primers were used in the PCR. TCRdb's copy holds only in-frame clones and misses some; the assay was immunoSEQ multiplex PCR. This table has 29,000 or so clones, 62% appearing once. Sequenced input: PBMCs. The receptors shown here come from a male donor in good health and CMV-seropositive.

The rearrangement uses TRBV27 and TRBJ1-2; the match to TRBD1 covers 7 bases. CDR1 and CDR2 (germline): MNHEY, SMNVEV (reference sequence). J gave up 3 bases and V 1 base, and 5 bases lay outside the gene matches. The CDR3 runs 15 residues. CDR3 amino acids: CASSLFGTGDYGYTF. The CDR3 DNA reads as TGTGCCAGCAGTTTATTTGGAACAGGGGACTATGGCTACACCTTC.

DNA of the CDR3: TGCGCCAGCCTGGGGGGTTGGGACACTGAAGCTTTCTTT. This encodes CASLGGWDTEAFF. V gene TRBV10-2 combines with J gene TRBJ1-1, with TRBD1 as a possible D gene (5 bases). The germline V and J ends were trimmed by 8 bases and 3 bases, with 13 bases remaining between them. Germline CDR1 WSHSY, CDR2 SAAADI. The CDR3 extends over 13 amino acids.

The J gene is TRBJ2-1, the V gene TRBV9; TRBD2 aligns across 13 bases. The ends lost 3 bases at V and 7 bases at J; junction bases unmatched: 10. Germline assignment: CDR1 SGDLS and CDR2 YYNGEE. CDR3 length: 17 amino acids. This chain's CDR3 is CASSATRTSGSVNEQFF. Here the CDR3 DNA reads TGTGCCAGCAGCGCTACACGGACTAGCGGGAGTGTGAATGAGCAGTTCTTC.

Details on this clone: The junction does not match germline at one end; this may be a read error. The chain couples TRBV7-7 to TRBJ2-3; 11 bases fit TRBD2. Germline values: CDR1 SSHAT, CDR2 FNYEAQ (reference sequence). The length of the CDR3 is 15 residues. The CDR3 loop is CASSAEGLAGDTQYF. CDR3 nucleotide sequence: TGTGCTAGCAGCGCGGAAGGACTAGCGGGAGATACGCAGTATTTT. The full variable domain, completed using reference TRBV7-7 and TRBJ2-3, is GAGVSQSPRYKVTKRGQDVTLRCDPISSHATLYWYQQALGQGPEFLTYFNYEAQPDKSGLPSDRFSAERPEGSISTLTIQRTEQRDSAMYRCASSAEGLAGDTQYFGPGTRLTVL.

This sequence joins TRBV7-7 and TRBJ2-7; the match to TRBD1 covers 7 bases. Germline CDR1 is SSHAT and CDR2 is FNYEAQ (reference sequence). This CDR3 has 14 amino acids. After removal of 7 bases from V and 3 bases from J, the junction contained 9 bases not matched to a gene. CDR3 loop: CASIGGRGNYEQYF. Here the CDR3 DNA reads TGTGCCAGCATCGGAGGCAGGGGGAACTACGAGCAGTACTTC. The full variable domain, its missing parts supplied by reference TRBV7-7 and TRBJ2-7, is GAGVSQSPRYKVTKRGQDVTLRCDPISSHATLYWYQQALGQGPEFLTYFNYEAQPDKSGLPSDRFSAERPEGSISTLTIQRTEQRDSAMYRCASIGGRGNYEQYFGPGTRLTVT.

The V and J genes are TRBV18 and TRBJ2-3; a possible D gene is TRBD2 (5 bases). The germline V gene encodes CDR1 KGHSH and CDR2 LQKENI. The CDR3 is 14 amino acids. The V end was cut by 3 bases, the J end by 4 bases, with 11 bases between. The CDR3 coding sequence is TGTGCCAGCTCACCCTCCTTGGAGGCAGATACGCAGTATTTT. This translates into CASSPSLEADTQYF.

This clone was seen a handful of times. The rearrangement joins TRBV7-3 to TRBJ1-3; perhaps TRBD1 as D (5 bases). Germline-derived CDR1 and CDR2 are SGHTA and FQGTGA. V dropped 11 bases and J dropped 0 bases, with 20 bases sitting between them. The CDR3 consists of 16 residues. CDR3 sequence reads: CAQQGWTGFSGNTIYF. The CDR3 DNA reads as TGTGCCCAGCAGGGTTGGACCGGGTTCTCTGGAAACACCATATATTTT.

V gene TRBV2 combines with J gene TRBJ2-5; TRBD2 is a possible D gene (5 bases). The CDR3 extends over 14 amino acids. V dropped 9 bases and J dropped 4 bases, with 18 bases sitting between them. The germline V gene encodes CDR1 SNHLY and CDR2 FYNNEI. CDR3 coding DNA: TGTGCCAGTCTAGCCCCCAGACTTGGAGAGACCCAGTACTTC. It encodes CASLAPRLGETQYF.

The chain combines TRBV7-3 with TRBJ2-4; D gene uncertain. There are 14 residues in the CDR3. Germline V gene sequence: CDR1 SGHTA, CDR2 FQGTGA. The ends were cut back, 2 bases at V and 4 bases at J, with 9 bases in the middle. The CDR3 reads CASSLYAAKNIQYF. The DNA of the CDR3 is TGTGCCAGCAGCTTATACGCAGCGAAAAACATTCAGTACTTC.

The V call is TRBV5-6, the J call TRBJ2-7; 7 nucleotides line up with TRBD2. The J segment lost 4 bases and the V segment lost 1 base, leaving 5 bases of the junction unmatched. Germline CDR1 reads SGHDT; CDR2 reads YYEEEE. The CDR3 sequence is 14 residues long. The CDR3 sequence: CASSLMRERYEQYF. CDR3 nucleotides: TGTGCCAGCAGCTTGATGCGGGAGAGATACGAGCAGTACTTC.

The gene calls are TRBV5-1 and TRBJ2-5; 8 bases agree with TRBD2. With V trimmed by 1 base and J by 4 bases, 6 bases remained unmatched. The CDR3 runs 15 residues. Germline V lookup: CDR1 SGHRS, CDR2 YFSETQ. The CDR3 loop reads CASSLSGGPPETQYF. The CDR3 DNA reads TGCGCCAGCAGCTTGAGCGGGGGCCCCCCAGAGACCCAGTACTTC.

The chain recombines TRBV20-1 with TRBJ1-1, with no clear D. The CDR3 has 11 residues. Germline CDR1 DFQATT, CDR2 SNEGSKA (reference sequence). V was clipped by 8 bases and J by 0 bases, with 7 bases between them. CDR3 loop: CSSRVNTEAFF. The DNA of the CDR3 is TGCAGTTCTCGGGTGAACACTGAAGCTTTCTTT.

The V and J genes are TRBV6-4 and TRBJ2-1, with 7 bases fitting TRBD2. Germline CDR1 MRHNA, CDR2 SNTAGT. This CDR3 has 13 residues. V shed 3 bases, J shed 6 bases, and the junction held 2 bases outside the gene matches. For the CDR3, the DNA is TGTGCCAGCAGTGAAGGGGAGGGCAATGAGCAGTTCTTC. This codes for CASSEGEGNEQFF.

This clone was counted between two and nine times. The chain uses TRBV28 and TRBJ1-3; 7 bases fit TRBD1. This CDR3 is 16 amino acids long. The germline V gene encodes CDR1 MDHEN and CDR2 SYDVKM. The trim removed 4 bases at V and 3 bases at J, leaving 9 bases unmatched. The CDR3 nucleotides are TGTGCCAGCAGTTACGAGACAGGGTTGAGTGGAAACACCATATATTTT. It specifies CASSYETGLSGNTIYF.

The chain links TRBV5-1 to TRBJ2-1, with TRBD2 identical over 11 bases. CDR1 and CDR2 (germline): SGHRS, YFSETQ. The CDR3 covers 16 residues. Trimming took 1 base from V and 5 from J; bases not matched to a gene: 5. The CDR3 sequence: CASSLHIAGGDNEQFF. The CDR3 bases are TGCGCCAGCAGCTTGCACATAGCGGGAGGGGACAATGAGCAGTTCTTC.

This clone was counted a few times. The gene calls are TRBV6-5 and TRBJ1-1; D gene uncertain. Trimming left V 10 bases short and J 1 base short, with 13 bases between. The CDR3 has 13 amino acids. Germline V CDR1 and CDR2: MNHEY, SVGAGI. The CDR3 region is CATELQTNTEAFF. CDR3 bases: TGTGCCACGGAATTACAGACGAACACTGAAGCTTTCTTT.

V and J are TRBV6-1 and TRBJ2-7; D ambiguous. Germline-derived CDR1 and CDR2 are MNHNS and SASEGT. With 5 bases removed from V and 2 bases from J, the gap between germline ends came to 16 bases. The CDR3 totals 15 residues. CDR3 amino acids: CASSPLRGRTYEQYF. DNA for the CDR3: TGTGCCAGCAGTCCTCTTCGCGGCCGTACCTACGAGCAGTACTTC.

This chain uses TRBV6-5 with TRBJ2-5; TRBD2 is a possible D gene (5 bases). Trimming removed 6 bases at V and 7 bases at J, with 12 bases between. The germline gives CDR1 MNHEY, CDR2 SVGAGI. There are 12 residues in the CDR3. CDR3 nucleotides: TGTGCCAGCAGCCAGACTCGGGGGACCCAGTACTTC. It is translated as CASSQTRGTQYF.

In its sample, this clone was seen a few times. The V call is TRBV9, the J call TRBJ2-7, with D unclear. Trimming took off 0 bases at V and 0 bases at J, with 7 bases between the two ends. The CDR3 is made up of 14 amino acids. Germline-derived CDR1 and CDR2 are SGDLS and YYNGEE. This chain's CDR3 is CASSVAEFSYEQYF. The CDR3 DNA reads as TGTGCCAGCAGCGTAGCGGAGTTCTCCTACGAGCAGTACTTC. Looking up the rest from reference TRBV9 and TRBJ2-7 gives the full variable domain: DSGVTQTPKHLITATGQRVTLRCSPRSGDLSVYWYQQSLDQGLQFLIQYYNGEERAKGNILERFSAQQFPDLHSELNLSSLELGDSALYFCASSVAEFSYEQYFGPGTRLTVT.

By frequency in the sample, this clone is medium-sized (0.01 to 0.1%). A read error may account for a junction end that differs from germline. The same CDR3 arises from other DNA sequences in this sample as well. The V and J genes are TRBV7-9 and TRBJ1-1; D call uncertain. From germline, CDR1 is SEHNR and CDR2 FQNEAQ (reference sequence). The length of the CDR3 is 13 residues. The CDR3 loop reads CASSFTVNTEAFF. The CDR3 nucleotides read TGTGCTAGCAGCTTTACAGTGAACACTGAAGCTTTCTTT.